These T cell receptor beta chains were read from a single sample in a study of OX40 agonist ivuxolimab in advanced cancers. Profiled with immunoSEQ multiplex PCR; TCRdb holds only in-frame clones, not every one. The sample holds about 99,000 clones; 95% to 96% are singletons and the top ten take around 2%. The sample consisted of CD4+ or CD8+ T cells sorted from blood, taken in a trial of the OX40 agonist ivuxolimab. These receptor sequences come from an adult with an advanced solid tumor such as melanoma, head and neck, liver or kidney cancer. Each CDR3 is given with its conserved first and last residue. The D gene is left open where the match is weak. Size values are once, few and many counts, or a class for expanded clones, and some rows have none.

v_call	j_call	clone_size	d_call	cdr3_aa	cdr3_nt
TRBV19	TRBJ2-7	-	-	CASSNPYGHSQYF	TGTGCCAGTAGTAATCCGTACGGACACAGCCAGTACTTC
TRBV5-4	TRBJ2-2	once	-	CASSLVTEGTGELFF	TGTGCCAGCAGCTTGGTTACGGAAGGGACCGGGGAGCTGTTTTTT
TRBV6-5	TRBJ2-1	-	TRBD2	CASSLSGSVDEQFF	TGTGCCAGCAGTCTTAGCGGGAGTGTCGATGAGCAGTTCTTC
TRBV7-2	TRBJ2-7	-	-	CASSLDHEQYF	TGTGCCAGCAGCTTAGATCACGAGCAGTACTTC
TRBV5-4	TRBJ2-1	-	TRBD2	CASSASSGYNEQFF	TGTGCCAGCAGCGCCTCTAGCGGCTACAATGAGCAGTTCTTC
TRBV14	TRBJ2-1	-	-	CASSDQYNEQFF	TGTGCCAGCAGCGACCAATACAATGAGCAGTTCTTC
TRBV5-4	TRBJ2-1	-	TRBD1	CASSWPGGSSYNEQFF	TGTGCCAGCAGCTGGCCAGGGGGAAGCTCCTACAATGAGCAGTTCTTC
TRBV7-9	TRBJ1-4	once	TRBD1	CASSGSGTVTNEKLFF	TGTGCCAGCAGCGGATCCGGGACAGTGACTAATGAAAAACTGTTTTTT
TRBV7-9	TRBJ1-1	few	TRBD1	CASSGGQLNTEAFF	TGTGCCAGCAGCGGGGGACAGTTGAACACTGAAGCTTTCTTT
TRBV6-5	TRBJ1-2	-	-	CASAWGIDGYTF	TGTGCCAGCGCCTGGGGTATCGATGGCTACACCTTC
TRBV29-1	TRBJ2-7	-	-	CSVVWQAGLSYEQYF	TGCAGCGTTGTTTGGCAGGCAGGTCTATCCTACGAGCAGTACTTC
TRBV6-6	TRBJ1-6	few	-	CASSYSTGPNSPLHF	TGTGCCAGCAGTTACTCGACCGGCCCAAATTCACCCCTCCACTTT
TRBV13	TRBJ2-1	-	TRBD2	CASGGASGRGEQFF	TGTGCCAGCGGCGGGGCTAGCGGGAGAGGTGAGCAGTTCTTC
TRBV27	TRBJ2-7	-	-	CASSKSTGLNSYEQYF	TGTGCCAGCAGTAAATCTACAGGATTAAACTCCTACGAGCAGTACTTC
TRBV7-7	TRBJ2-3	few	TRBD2	CASSLTGGASDTQYF	TGTGCCAGCAGCTTGACCGGGGGGGCATCAGATACGCAGTATTTT
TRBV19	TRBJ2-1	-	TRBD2	CASSILAGGAPEQFF	TGTGCCAGTAGTATTTTAGCGGGGGGGGCCCCAGAGCAGTTCTTC
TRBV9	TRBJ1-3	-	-	CASSAQTGSGNTIYF	TGTGCCAGCAGCGCCCAGACGGGCTCTGGAAACACCATATATTTT
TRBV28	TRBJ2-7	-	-	CASSLGTHYEQYF	TGTGCCAGCAGTCTCGGGACCCACTACGAGCAGTACTTC
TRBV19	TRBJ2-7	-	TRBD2	CASSTAGTSDYEQYF	TGTGCCAGTAGTACCGCCGGGACTAGCGACTACGAGCAGTACTTC
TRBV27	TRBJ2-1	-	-	CASSFGGKGEQFF	TGTGCCAGCAGTTTCGGGGGCAAAGGTGAGCAGTTCTTC
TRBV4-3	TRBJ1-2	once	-	CASSPPGVREDYGYTF	TGCGCCAGCAGCCCTCCAGGGGTCAGGGAAGACTATGGCTACACCTTC
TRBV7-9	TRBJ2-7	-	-	CASSLETYEQYF	TGTGCCAGCAGCTTAGAGACCTACGAGCAGTACTTC
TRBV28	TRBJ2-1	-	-	CASRPRGAAFGLF	TGTGCCAGCAGGCCTAGAGGGGCGGCATTCGGGCTCTTC
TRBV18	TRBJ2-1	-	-	CASSPPVDEQFF	TGTGCCAGCTCACCACCGGTAGATGAGCAGTTCTTC
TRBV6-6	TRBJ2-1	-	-	CASSYTSSGEQFF	TGTGCCAGCAGTTACACCAGTAGCGGCGAGCAGTTCTTC
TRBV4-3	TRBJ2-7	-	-	CASSQDRDRYEQYF	TGCGCCAGCAGCCAAGACCGGGACCGCTACGAGCAGTACTTC
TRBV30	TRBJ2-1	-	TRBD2	CAWSVLRGVDEQFF	TGTGCCTGGAGTGTACTGCGGGGGGTTGATGAGCAGTTCTTC
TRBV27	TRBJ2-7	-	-	CASSLSSVGTYEQYF	TGTGCCAGCAGTTTATCTTCGGTAGGCACCTACGAGCAGTACTTC
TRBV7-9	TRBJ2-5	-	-	CALEYLWGSGKNLETQYF	TGTGCCTTGGAGTACCTATGGGGCAGCGGTAAGAACCTGGAGACCCAGTACTTC
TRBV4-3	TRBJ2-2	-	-	CASSHHYSGDNTGELFF	TGCGCCAGCAGCCACCATTATAGCGGAGATAACACCGGGGAGCTGTTTTTT
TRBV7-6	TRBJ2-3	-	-	CASSLELGQESTDTQYF	TGTGCCAGCAGCTTAGAACTCGGGCAGGAAAGCACAGATACGCAGTATTTT
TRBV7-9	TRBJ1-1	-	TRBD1	CASSLWDRGDTEAFF	TGTGCCAGCAGCTTATGGGACAGGGGGGACACTGAAGCTTTCTTT
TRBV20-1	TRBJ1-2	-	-	CSAPDTSGYTF	TGCAGTGCCCCGGACACATCTGGCTACACCTTC
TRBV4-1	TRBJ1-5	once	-	CASSHPKGGAGNQPQHF	TGCGCCAGCAGCCACCCGAAGGGGGGGGCGGGCAATCAGCCCCAGCATTTT
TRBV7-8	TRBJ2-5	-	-	CASSLGVRGETQYF	TGTGCCAGCAGCTTAGGGGTCCGTGGGGAGACCCAGTACTTC
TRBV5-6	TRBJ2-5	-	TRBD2	CASSFLAGSQETQYF	TGTGCCAGCAGCTTTCTAGCGGGAAGCCAAGAGACCCAGTACTTC
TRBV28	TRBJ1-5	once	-	CASSLSQGSQPQHF	TGTGCCAGCAGTTTATCTCAAGGGAGTCAGCCCCAGCATTTT
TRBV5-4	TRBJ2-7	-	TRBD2	CASSLAGGSHYEQYF	TGTGCCAGCAGCTTGGCCGGGGGGTCCCACTACGAGCAGTACTTC
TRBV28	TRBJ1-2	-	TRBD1	CASSQDRDGYTF	TGTGCCAGCAGTCAAGACAGGGATGGCTACACCTTC